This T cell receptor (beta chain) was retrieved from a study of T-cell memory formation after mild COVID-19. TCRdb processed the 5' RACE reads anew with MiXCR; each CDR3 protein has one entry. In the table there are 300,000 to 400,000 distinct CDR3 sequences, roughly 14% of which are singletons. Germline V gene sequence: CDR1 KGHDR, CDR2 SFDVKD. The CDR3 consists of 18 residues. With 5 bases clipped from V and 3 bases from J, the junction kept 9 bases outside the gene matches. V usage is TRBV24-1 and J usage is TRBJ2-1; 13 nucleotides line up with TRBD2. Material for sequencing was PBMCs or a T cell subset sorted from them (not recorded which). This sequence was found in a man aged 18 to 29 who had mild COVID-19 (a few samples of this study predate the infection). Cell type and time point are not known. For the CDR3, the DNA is TGTGCCACCAGTGGGGGAATAGGGACTAGCGGGGACTACAATGAGCAGTTCTTC. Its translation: CATSGGIGTSGDYNEQFF.